The entry below describes one T cell receptor beta chain. The sample is drawn from a study of shared clonotypes between healthy human individuals. The CDR3 sequence is 16 residues long. Germline V gene sequence: CDR1 LGHNA, CDR2 YSLEER. Trimming took 4 bases from V and 1 from J, leaving 17 bases between them. Some clones are missing from TCRdb's copy, which holds only in-frame ones; the method was immunoSEQ multiplex PCR. The sample shows about 1,800,000 clones, over 85% of them seen only once. The naive CD8 fraction comprised CD45RO-negative cells positively selected for CCR7 and excluded terminally differentiated effector memory CD45RA+ cells.

The TCR originated in a man in his late teens or twenties in good health. V gene TRBV4-3 combines with J gene TRBJ2-7, with D maybe TRBD2 (5 bases). Sample: naive CD8+ T cells sorted from blood. CDR3 coding DNA: TGCGCCAGCAGCCCGTCGTTTGGCGAGGGTTCCTACGAGCAGTACTTC. Translated: CASSPSFGEGSYEQYF.